This T cell receptor beta chain was captured in a study of T cells in Graves' hyperthyroidism and ophthalmopathy (dated by TCRdb to about 2019). Looking at the study overall: A discovery cohort of approximately 100 patients, approximately 45 with Graves' ophthalmopathy and 57 with stable Graves' hyperthyroidism, was used to find distinguishing TCR V-J signatures. Prospective prediction of ophthalmopathy was tested in an independent validation cohort of fewer than 20 hyperthyroidism patients and 17 patients who later progressed to ophthalmopathy. For training and testing, the approximately 97 patients in the discovery cohort were randomly divided in a 7:3 ratio. Thyroid tissue and blood T-cell repertoires from over 5 Graves' hyperthyroidism patients were also compared in the study. Once sampling was done, hyperthyroidism patients were given methimazole at a starting dose of 30 mg daily, whereas ophthalmopathy patients were given high-dose intravenous methylprednisolone. The paper describes TCR Vbeta CDR3 sequencing of roughly 130 peripheral blood samples, made up of some 42 ophthalmopathy patients, 70 to 75 hyperthyroidism patients and roughly 17 progressor patients. The full study reports these points: Most expanded thyroid clonotypes (frequency above 0.001) were also detected in blood, a finding suggesting that blood repertoires may reflect thyroid immune responses. In validation, the model predicted progression to ophthalmopathy with 55% to 71% sensitivity and approximately 78% specificity, a median of about six months before onset. Sample size was not statistically predetermined, and blinding of investigators to group allocation was not performed. A 13 V-J signature model separated ophthalmopathy from stable hyperthyroidism, with 87.88% sensitivity and roughly 82% specificity in cross-validation and 80%/75% in testing.

The TCR beta CDR3 regions were amplified from the RNA transcripts. The first round of RT-PCR for the TCR CDR3 was performed with the HTBI primer set and the Qiagen OneStep RT-PCR kit. The libraries were constructed in a second round of multiplex PCR and then size-selected and purified. Paired-end sequencing of the libraries was performed with 100 bp reads on an Illumina HiSeq2000. The paper's data handling went like this. Raw data were processed with SOAPnuke, discarding reads with adapters, uncalled bases, mean Phred below 15, or no exact constant-primer or identifier match. High-quality paired reads were merged with COPE v1.2.5, and unique nucleotide sequences were defined as clonotypes. MiTCR v1.1 was used to align the clonotypes against IMGT TRBV, TRBD and TRBJ reference segments. The analysis included only V-J combinations with a frequency above 0.0001, which together covered more than 98% of the repertoires. A TCS score was defined as the ratio of F50 (clonal expansion) to E x V (chaos), with BLOSUM62-based TCRdist applied between CDR3 peptides within each V-J. Welch's t-statistics and random forest reduced fewer than 550 V-J features to around 14, which were used in a naive Bayes classifier (R e1071). The Morisita-Horn index was used to measure how similar the thyroid and blood repertoires were. The raw public data were reprocessed by TCRdb itself: fastp quality trimming at Q25, MiXCR clonotype calling, in-frame beta chains only. Every entry covers one CDR3 protein and lists the most common genes and DNA from its rows. The V and J calls, along with clone size, are taken from TCRdb and not from the paper's own processing. Present in this sample are 480,000 or so distinct CDR3 sequences, 40% to 50% of which were seen just once. The ten largest clones capture around 44% of the sample.

Any patient with an uncontrolled infection, another autoimmune disease, pregnancy or lactation was excluded. Diagnoses relied on clinical symptoms, serum thyroxine and TRAb, thyroid ultrasound and orbital computed tomography. Total RNA was extracted using Trizol reagent, and RNA quality was assessed on an Agilent 2100 Bioanalyzer. V loses 4 bases of germline sequence and J loses 3 bases, and the interval between the two ends is 10 bases. CDR1 and CDR2 are drawn from the germline V gene: SGHVS, FNYEAQ. The CDR3 numbers 13 residues from cysteine through phenylalanine. CDR3 DNA is the only sequence kept; it has 39 bases, read in frame from the first base. To note about this clonotype: Which antigen it targets is not known. Base qualities are missing; no much larger clone stands one base away.

This clonotype originated in an adult woman with Graves' disease, either hyperthyroidism or ophthalmopathy (not recorded which). The chain links TRBV7-6 with TRBJ2-7; TRBD2 is possibly the D segment (6 matching bases). The sequencing input was peripheral blood or thyroid tissue (not recorded which). The CDR3 reads as follows: CASSSLADYEQYF. The nucleotide sequence is given as TGTGCCAGCAGCTCTTTAGCGGACTACGAGCAGTACTTC.